These 32 T cell receptor beta chains came from one sample sequenced in a study of blood T cells in healthy people across ages (dated by TCRdb to about 2015). The library came from 5' RACE. Sequencing took place on an Illumina HiSeq 2500. The second PCR ran for about 7 to 11 cycles and used a J-beta primer mix along with a sample-barcoded 5' primer. The raw public data were reprocessed by TCRdb itself: fastp quality trimming at Q25, MiXCR clonotype calling, in-frame beta chains only. Rows are unified per CDR3 protein, each entry keeping the most common DNA and genes. The sample table lists 700,000 or so distinct CDR3 sequences, 20% to 25% of them with a count of one. Jointly, the top ten make up under 25% of the sample. The specimen was blood. These receptors all stem from a man between 65 and 85 years old in good health.

This clonotype came up a few times. The CDR3 sequence: CASSLSPTGGEKLFF. CDR3 nucleotides: TGTGCCAGCAGCTTATCCCCTACAGGGGGTGAAAAACTGTTTTTT. The chain recombines TRBV11-2 with TRBJ1-4; 8 nucleotides line up with TRBD1. The ends lost 2 bases at V and 7 bases at J; junction bases unmatched: 6. The CDR3 extends over 15 amino acids. Germline assignment: CDR1 SGHAT and CDR2 FQNNGV.

The chain is built from TRBV29-1 and TRBJ2-3; 13 nucleotides agree with TRBD2. The junction had 8 bases not matched to a gene; V was cut back by 1 base and J by 4 bases. The CDR3 loop spans 17 amino acids. Germline V gives CDR1 SQVTM, CDR2 ANQGSEA. CDR3 protein: CSVEGTSGSGGPDTQYF. The DNA of the CDR3 is TGCAGCGTTGAAGGGACTAGCGGGAGCGGAGGTCCAGATACGCAGTATTTT.

The rearrangement links TRBV6-6 to TRBJ2-6, with D uncertain. This CDR3 region has 15 residues. Germline V gene data show CDR1 as MNHNY and CDR2 as SVGAGI (reference sequence). Trimming removed 4 bases from V and 4 bases from J, with 11 bases in between. The CDR3 here is CASSLDATGANVLTF. DNA of the CDR3: TGTGCCAGCAGTTTAGATGCCACCGGGGCCAACGTCCTGACTTTC.

This sequence joins TRBV24-1 and TRBJ1-6; 7 positions agree with TRBD1. CDR1 and CDR2 from the germline V gene are KGHDR and SFDVKD. Germline trimming cut 3 bases from V and 8 bases from J; bases unmatched to any gene: 6. This CDR3 contains 15 residues. This chain's CDR3 is CATSDGTARDSPLHF. The CDR3 DNA follows: TGTGCCACCAGTGATGGGACAGCAAGAGATTCACCCCTCCACTTT.

This clonotype was counted between two and nine times. V usage is TRBV5-5 and J usage is TRBJ2-6; unclear D gene. Between the trimmed V and J ends, which lost 4 bases and 3 bases, there was a span of 11 bases. The CDR3 is made up of 15 amino acids. Germline V gene sequence: CDR1 SGHKS, CDR2 YYEKEE (reference sequence). The CDR3 DNA reads as TGTGCCAGCAGCGTAAGGGTGGATGGGGCCAACGTCCTGACTTTC. This codes for CASSVRVDGANVLTF.

The rearrangement joins TRBV6-2 or TRBV6-3 to TRBJ1-1; D is ambiguous. Trimming pared 0 bases from V and 0 bases from J, leaving 8 bases between. The CDR3 is made up of 15 amino acids. Looked up from germline, CDR1 is MNHEY and CDR2 is SVGEGT. CDR3 in amino acids: CASSYSREMNTEAFF. The CDR3 DNA follows: TGTGCCAGCAGTTACTCCCGGGAAATGAACACTGAAGCTTTCTTT.

To note about this clonotype: At one boundary the junction diverges from the germline segment, which might be a read error. V and J are TRBV11-2 and TRBJ1-2; D may be TRBD1 (5 bases). The CDR3 is made up of 14 amino acids. Germline V lookup: CDR1 SGHAT, CDR2 FQNNGV. CDR3 loop: CASSFDSLNYGYAF. In nucleotides, the CDR3 is TGTGCCAGCAGCTTCGACAGCCTTAACTATGGCTACGCCTTC.

The rearrangement joins TRBV20-1 to TRBJ2-1, with 7 bases identical to TRBD2. The CDR3 has 16 residues. Unmatched junction bases numbered 5, after V lost 0 bases and J lost 0 bases. Germline V gene lookup returns CDR1 DFQATT and CDR2 SNEGSKA (reference sequence). CDR3: CSARDSGDYSYNEQFF. CDR3 nucleotide sequence: TGCAGTGCTAGAGATTCTGGGGACTACTCCTACAATGAGCAGTTCTTC.

The chain uses TRBV5-1 and TRBJ2-3, with TRBD2 identical over 7 bases. The CDR3 is made up of 16 amino acids. Trimming removed 0 bases from V and 1 base from J; junction bases left unmatched: 5. Germline CDR1 is SGHRS and CDR2 is YFSETQ. In DNA, the CDR3 is TGCGCCAGCAGCTTGGTTATAGCGGGCGGCACAGATACGCAGTATTTT. It yields the protein CASSLVIAGGTDTQYF.

The chain employs TRBV6-2 or TRBV6-3 and TRBJ2-3, with 14 bases identical to TRBD2. The length of the CDR3 is 17 residues. Germline CDR1 reads MNHEY; CDR2 reads SVGEGT. Trimming cost V 6 bases and J 11 bases; bases outside gene matches: 16. The CDR3 loop reads CASRLYRGLAGAQGQYF. The CDR3 DNA is TGTGCCAGCAGACTTTACAGGGGACTAGCGGGAGCGCAAGGGCAGTATTTT.

This clonotype was counted only a few times. The rearrangement links TRBV20-1 to TRBJ2-3; D is ambiguous. The germline V gene encodes CDR1 DFQATT and CDR2 SNEGSKA (reference sequence). Trimming pared 2 bases from V and 4 bases from J, leaving 13 bases between. The CDR3 has 14 amino acids. This CDR3 is CSARPRAAADTQYF. The CDR3 bases are TGCAGTGCTAGACCCCGGGCCGCGGCAGATACGCAGTATTTT.

The chain joins TRBV15 to TRBJ2-7, with D perhaps TRBD2 (6 bases). V was shortened by 8 bases and J by 3 bases, with 17 bases between the two germline ends. Germline CDR1 is LNHNV and CDR2 is YYDKDF (reference sequence). CDR3 length: 14 residues. Here the CDR3 reads CATFGRDSYYEQYF. CDR3 bases: TGTGCCACCTTTGGGCGGGACTCCTACTACGAGCAGTACTTC.

This clonotype showed up just a few times. This chain links TRBV12-3 or TRBV12-4 with TRBJ2-2; no firm D call. The CDR3 consists of 12 residues. V was shortened by 3 bases and J by 6 bases, with 5 bases between the two germline ends. CDR3 amino acids: CASSFSAGELFF. In DNA form, the CDR3 reads TGTGCCAGCAGTTTTTCGGCCGGGGAGCTGTTTTTT.

This clonotype was picked up many times. The chain has TRBV29-1 and TRBJ2-3; D tentatively fits TRBD1 or TRBD2 (5 bases each). Germline V gene lookup returns CDR1 SQVTM and CDR2 ANQGSEA. This CDR3 spans 11 amino acids. V was cut by 7 bases and J by 9 bases, with 14 bases left in between. The CDR3 DNA sequence: TGCAGCGAGACGAGGGGTAACACGCAGTATTTT. Protein product: CSETRGNTQYF.

This clonotype was recorded a few times. The chain employs TRBV6-4 and TRBJ2-3; unclear D gene. The CDR3 contains 13 residues. Between the trimmed V and J ends, which lost 6 bases and 0 bases, there was a span of 7 bases. CDR1 is MRHNA and CDR2 is SNTAGT in the germline V gene. The CDR3 coding sequence is TGTGCCAGCAGGCAGACTAGCACAGATACGCAGTATTTT. It encodes CASRQTSTDTQYF.

The chain recombines TRBV4-1 with TRBJ1-5; D gene uncertain. Germline-derived CDR1 and CDR2 are MGHRA and YSYEKL. V lost 0 bases and J lost 7, with 16 bases in between. The CDR3 contains 16 residues. CDR3: CASSQDFMGSGQPQHF. The CDR3, as DNA: TGCGCCAGCAGCCAAGATTTTATGGGTTCGGGGCAGCCCCAGCATTTT.

V usage is TRBV30 and J usage is TRBJ1-1; no definite D call. Trimming pared 0 bases from V and 3 bases from J, leaving 8 bases between. Germline V gene lookup returns CDR1 GTSNPN and CDR2 SVGIG (reference sequence). This CDR3 is 13 amino acids long. The CDR3 protein is CAWSVGQYTEAFF. DNA of the CDR3: TGTGCCTGGAGTGTAGGCCAGTACACTGAAGCTTTCTTT.

The chain links TRBV3-1 to TRBJ1-3; no clear D. Germline CDR1 and CDR2: LGHDT and YNNKEL (reference sequence). Trimming removed 0 bases from V and 0 bases from J, with 12 bases in between. The CDR3 contains 17 residues. CDR3 in amino acids: CASSQDKVIYSGNTIYF. CDR3 nucleotide sequence: TGTGCCAGCAGCCAAGATAAGGTCATATACTCTGGAAACACCATATATTTT.

This clonotype was detected a few times. The rearrangement links TRBV13 to TRBJ1-1; D not certain. Trimming cost V 5 bases and J 5 bases, with 21 bases left between them. The CDR3 extends over 16 amino acids. Germline V gives CDR1 PRHDT, CDR2 FYEKMQ (reference sequence). For the CDR3, the DNA is TGTGCCAGCAGCCCGAACCTTGGACCCCTGGGGACTGAAGCTTTCTTT. This codes for CASSPNLGPLGTEAFF. Variable domain in full (rest from reference TRBV13 and TRBJ1-1): AAGVIQSPRHLIKEKRETATLKCYPIPRHDTVYWYQQGPGQDPQFLISFYEKMQSDKGSIPDRFSAQQFSDYHSELNMSSLELGDSALYFCASSPNLGPLGTEAFFGQGTRLTVV.

The J gene is TRBJ1-4, the V gene TRBV30; the D is unclear. CDR3 length: 14 residues. The germline V gene encodes CDR1 GTSNPN and CDR2 SVGIG (reference sequence). V lost 0 bases and J lost 4, with 9 bases in between. CDR3 sequence reads: CAWSVGTGNEKLFF. The CDR3 region has the DNA TGTGCCTGGAGTGTGGGAACCGGTAATGAAAAACTGTTTTTT.

This rearrangement joins TRBV7-9 to TRBJ2-1; possible D gene TRBD1, 5 bases. The assigned J gene may be wrong: the sequence end matches TRBJ2-5 better. Germline lookup yields CDR1 SEHNR and CDR2 FQNEAQ (reference sequence). The CDR3 extends over 16 amino acids. The DNA for the CDR3 is TGTGCCAGCAGCTTATTCTTGGGGCCTTTTGGAGAGACCCAGTACTTC. It yields the protein CASSLFLGPFGETQYF.

This clonotype was recorded a few times. The genes are TRBV28 and TRBJ2-7, with 7 nucleotides matching TRBD2. The trim removed 7 bases at V and 7 bases at J, leaving 19 bases unmatched. Germline V gene lookup returns CDR1 MDHEN and CDR2 SYDVKM. This CDR3 comprises 16 residues. This chain's CDR3 is CASTRGGGSLRREQYF. The CDR3 bases are TGTGCCAGCACCCGTGGGGGGGGTTCCCTAAGGAGGGAGCAGTACTTC. Together with reference TRBV28 and TRBJ2-7, the CDR3 gives the full variable domain: DVKVTQSSRYLVKRTGEKVFLECVQDMDHENMFWYRQDPGLGLRLIYFSYDVKMKEKGDIPEGYSVSREKKERFSLILESASTNQTSMYLCASTRGGGSLRREQYFGPGTRLTVT.

This clonotype has ten or more counts. The chain has TRBV5-1 and TRBJ2-6; 7 bases match TRBD1. Germline trimming cut 4 bases from V and 4 bases from J; bases unmatched to any gene: 17. The germline V gene encodes CDR1 SGHRS and CDR2 YFSETQ. This CDR3 is built from 19 residues. The CDR3 protein is CASSLQGQIVFTGANVLTF. The CDR3 DNA sequence: TGCGCCAGCAGCCTCCAGGGACAGATAGTATTCACCGGGGCCAACGTCCTGACTTTC.

The chain uses TRBV2 and TRBJ1-4, with 7 bases matching TRBD1. V lost 11 bases to trimming and J lost 2 bases; unmatched junction nucleotides: 14. This CDR3 comprises 16 residues. Per the germline V gene, CDR1 is SNHLY and CDR2 is FYNNEI. The CDR3 protein is CAGMGEGALTNEKLFF. The CDR3 bases are TGTGCCGGGATGGGTGAGGGGGCTTTGACTAATGAAAAACTGTTTTTT.

This clonotype was seen more than once but under ten times. This chain links TRBV6-1 with TRBJ2-1, with 12 bases aligning to TRBD2. Germline V gene data show CDR1 as MNHNS and CDR2 as SASEGT. The CDR3 runs 18 residues. V was clipped by 6 bases and J by 5 bases; unmatched bases: 14. CDR3 in DNA: TGTGCCAGCAGGCCTTTCCATCTAGCGGGAGGGCGGAACAATGAGCAGTTCTTC. This gives the protein CASRPFHLAGGRNNEQFF.

The chain links TRBV7-3 to TRBJ2-1; no clear D gene. The CDR3 has 12 amino acids. The V gene lost 6 bases and the J gene lost 8 bases, with 11 bases spanning the gap. Germline CDR1 is SGHTA and CDR2 is FQGTGA. CDR3: CASSLGTDEQFF. The DNA for the CDR3 is TGTGCCAGCAGTCTAGGAACGGATGAGCAGTTCTTC.

The sample holds a few counts of this clonotype. J is TRBJ1-4 and V is TRBV7-9; no reliable D call. Deletions cut 1 base from V and 5 bases from J, with 5 bases between. This CDR3 has 13 residues. Germline lookup yields CDR1 SEHNR and CDR2 FQNEAQ (reference sequence). CDR3 coding DNA: TGTGCCAGCAGCTTAGATCTCAATGAAAAACTGTTTTTT. As protein: CASSLDLNEKLFF.

This clonotype was counted between two and nine times. The chain employs TRBV20-1 and TRBJ1-2, with D possibly TRBD1 on 5 matching bases. Trimming cost V 2 bases and J 0 bases, with 13 bases left between them. The CDR3 has 15 amino acids. Germline CDR1 reads DFQATT; CDR2 reads SNEGSKA (reference sequence). CDR3 DNA sequence: TGCAGTGCTAGACGAACAGGCCTAACTAACTATGGCTACACCTTC. Amino acid sequence: CSARRTGLTNYGYTF.

The chain has TRBV20-1 and TRBJ2-5; D is perhaps TRBD1 or TRBD2 (5 bases each). Trimming cost V 4 bases and J 4 bases, with 13 bases left between them. The CDR3 is 13 residues long. Looked up from germline, CDR1 is DFQATT and CDR2 is SNEGSKA (reference sequence). CDR3 in DNA: TGCAGTGCTAAGTCCGGGACGCCAGAGACCCAGTACTTC. Amino acid sequence: CSAKSGTPETQYF.

V is TRBV6-6 and J is TRBJ1-2; the match to TRBD1 covers 7 bases. The germline CDR1 and CDR2 sequences are MNHNY and SVGAGI (reference sequence). This CDR3 has 16 residues. J gave up 4 bases and V 0 bases, and 8 bases lay outside the gene matches. The CDR3 reads CASSYSGTGVRYGYTF. The CDR3 region has the DNA TGTGCCAGCAGTTACTCGGGAACAGGGGTTCGCTATGGCTACACCTTC.

This chain uses TRBV5-5 with TRBJ2-5; D assignment may be TRBD1 or TRBD2 (5 bases each). The DNA end is more similar to TRBJ2-1, so the J call may be wrong. This CDR3 contains 14 residues. The V gene's germline CDR1 is SGHKS and CDR2 YYEKEE (reference sequence). The CDR3 bases are TGTGCCAGCAGCTTCGAGGGGAATAGGGATGAGCAGTTCTTC. Translated, it gives CASSFEGNRDEQFF.

The J gene is TRBJ2-7, the V gene TRBV10-3; 9 positions agree with TRBD2. V lost 3 bases and J lost 4; bases outside the gene matches: 7. This CDR3 has 15 amino acids. Germline V gives CDR1 ENHRY, CDR2 SYGVKD. This CDR3 reads CAISEVLAGIYEQYV. In DNA form, the CDR3 reads TGTGCCATCAGTGAAGTGCTAGCGGGAATTTACGAGCAGTACGTC.